Below are 5 T cell receptor beta chains sequenced from a single sample in a study of blood T cell repertoires in COVID-19. Assay used: immunoSEQ multiplex PCR; TCRdb lists only in-frame clones, some missing. The table lists 7,500 to 9,000 clones, approximately 81% of them singletons, with more than 8.5% in the top ten. Material for sequencing was peripheral blood. The receptor set was obtained from a human donor in a cohort sampled during active COVID-19.

The DNA for the CDR3 is TGTGCCAGCAGCCAAGCAGGGGGCTACTATGGCTACACCTTC. It yields the protein CASSQAGGYYGYTF. The chain recombines TRBV14 with TRBJ1-2; 8 bases are a match to TRBD1. The CDR3 covers 14 residues. Trimming took 1 base from V and 3 from J; bases not matched to a gene: 1. Germline V gene sequence: CDR1 SGHDN, CDR2 FVKESK.

This clone was detected only once. The gene calls are TRBV6-1 and TRBJ1-1; the match to TRBD1 covers 7 bases. Germline V gives CDR1 MNHNS, CDR2 SASEGT. CDR3 length: 15 residues. The ends lost 3 bases at V and 3 bases at J; junction bases unmatched: 7. CDR3 DNA sequence: TGTGCCAGCAGTGATTGGAGGGGGCGGGACACTGAAGCTTTCTTT. Encoded protein: CASSDWRGRDTEAFF.

This chain connects TRBV6-2 or TRBV6-3 to TRBJ1-6, with TRBD1 identical over 9 bases. This CDR3 spans 15 amino acids. Germline lookup yields CDR1 MNHEY and CDR2 SVGEGT. V was clipped by 5 bases and J by 9 bases; unmatched bases: 8. The CDR3 here is CASSPGTGTASPLHF. CDR3 in DNA: TGTGCCAGCAGTCCAGGGACAGGGACGGCTTCACCCCTCCACTTT.

The chain uses TRBV5-3 and TRBJ2-7; the D gene is possibly TRBD1 (6 bases). TRBV5-3 has ORF status, its function being uncertain. Deletions cut 4 bases from V and 2 bases from J, with 16 bases between. This CDR3 has 15 residues. The CDR3 loop is CARSLGQNPAYEQYF. CDR3 nucleotide sequence: TGTGCCAGAAGCCTCGGACAGAACCCTGCCTACGAGCAGTACTTC.

This clone appeared once. This chain connects TRBV5-1 to TRBJ1-1, with 7 bases identical to TRBD1. CDR3 size: 14 residues. J lost 2 bases, V lost 4 bases, and 5 bases had no gene match. Germline CDR1 reads SGHRS; CDR2 reads YFSETQ. The CDR3 DNA follows: TGCGCCAGCAGCGAAGGACAGGCAAACACTGAAGCTTTCTTT. It encodes CASSEGQANTEAFF.